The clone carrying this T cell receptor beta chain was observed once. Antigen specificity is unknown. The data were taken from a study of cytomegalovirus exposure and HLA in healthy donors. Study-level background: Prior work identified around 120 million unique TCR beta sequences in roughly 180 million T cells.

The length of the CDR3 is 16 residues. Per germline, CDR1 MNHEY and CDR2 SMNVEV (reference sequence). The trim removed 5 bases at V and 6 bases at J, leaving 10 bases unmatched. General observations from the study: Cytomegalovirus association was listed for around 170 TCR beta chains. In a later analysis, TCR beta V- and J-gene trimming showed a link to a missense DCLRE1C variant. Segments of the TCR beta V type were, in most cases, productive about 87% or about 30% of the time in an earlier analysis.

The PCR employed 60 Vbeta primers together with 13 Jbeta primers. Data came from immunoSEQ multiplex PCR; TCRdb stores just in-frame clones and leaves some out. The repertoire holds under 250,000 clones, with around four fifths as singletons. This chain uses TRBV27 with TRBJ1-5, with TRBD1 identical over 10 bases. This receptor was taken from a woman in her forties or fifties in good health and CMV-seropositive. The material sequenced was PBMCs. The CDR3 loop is CASSLGGTGVFQPQHF. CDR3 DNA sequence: TGTGCCAGCAGTCTAGGGGGGACAGGGGTTTTTCAGCCCCAGCATTTT.